One and the same sample provided the 6 T cell receptor beta chains below, sequenced in a study of spatial heterogeneity in lung cancer. TCRdb ran MiXCR on the 5' RACE reads and lists one entry per CDR3 protein. The table includes roughly 26,000 distinct CDR3 sequences, under 7% detected once. Time point noted: blood at routine non-recurrence follow-up after resection. From tumor, nontumor lung or frozen PBMC, whole RNA was taken unsorted for sequencing. The material sequenced was PBMCs, taken at follow-up. The origin of the receptors is a male donor with early-stage non-small cell lung cancer.

V usage is TRBV21-1 and J usage is TRBJ1-5. TRBV21-1 is noted as a pseudogene. This CDR3 region has 14 residues. The CDR3 spells CASGRTDSNQPQHF. The CDR3 DNA reads as TGTGCCAGCGGAAGGACCGATAGCAATCAGCCCCAGCATTTT.

CDR3 loop: CASSLTAGNTIYF. The CDR3 DNA reads as TGTGCCAGCAGTTTAACAGCTGGAAACACCATATATTTT. The chain uses TRBV12-3 or TRBV12-4 and TRBJ1-3; D gene uncertain. The CDR3 spans 13 residues. The V end was cut by 2 bases, the J end by 2 bases, with 4 bases between.

The chain couples TRBV27 to TRBJ2-3; D ambiguous. This CDR3 has 13 amino acids. Germline V gene sequence: CDR1 MNHEY, CDR2 SMNVEV (reference sequence). V was cut by 3 bases and J by 1 base, with 5 bases left in between. The CDR3 reads CASSFRGTDTQYF. CDR3 DNA: TGTGCCAGCAGTTTCCGGGGCACAGATACGCAGTATTTT.

At least ten counts were recorded for this clonotype. The chain joins TRBV12-3 or TRBV12-4 to TRBJ2-1, with 7 bases identical to TRBD1. V lost 5 bases, J lost 0 bases, and 4 bases stayed unmatched. The CDR3 extends over 15 amino acids. The CDR3 DNA follows: TGTGCCAGCAGTAACAGGGGTTACTCCTACAATGAGCAGTTCTTC. It specifies CASSNRGYSYNEQFF.

Only a few counts were recorded for this clonotype. V usage is TRBV7-2 and J usage is TRBJ2-5, with 8 bases matching TRBD1. Losses at the gene ends were 5 bases for V and 4 bases for J; bases not matched to a gene: 6. This CDR3 comprises 14 residues. The germline V gene has CDR1 SGHTA and CDR2 FQGNSA. CDR3 protein: CASSPGQGRETQYF. CDR3 coding DNA: TGTGCCAGCAGCCCCGGACAGGGACGAGAGACCCAGTACTTC.

This clonotype is medium-sized within its sample. V and J are TRBV10-2 and TRBJ1-1; D unclear. V was trimmed by 5 bases and J by 0 bases, leaving 10 bases between them. CDR3 length: 14 amino acids. CDR1 is WSHSY, CDR2 SAAADI, per germline. The DNA of the CDR3 is TGCGCCAGCAGTCTGGACGGCATGAACACTGAAGCTTTCTTT. Its translation: CASSLDGMNTEAFF.